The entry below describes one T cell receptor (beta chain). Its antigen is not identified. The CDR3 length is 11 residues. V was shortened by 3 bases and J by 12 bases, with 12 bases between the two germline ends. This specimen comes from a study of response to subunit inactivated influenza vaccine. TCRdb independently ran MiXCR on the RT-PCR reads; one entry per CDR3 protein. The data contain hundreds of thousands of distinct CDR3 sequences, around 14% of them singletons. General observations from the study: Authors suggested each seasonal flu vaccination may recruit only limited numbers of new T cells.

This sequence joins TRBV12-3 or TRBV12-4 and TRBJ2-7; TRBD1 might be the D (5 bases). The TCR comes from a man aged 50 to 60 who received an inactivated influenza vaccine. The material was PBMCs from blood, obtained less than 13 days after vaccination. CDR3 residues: CASSFGQLRYF. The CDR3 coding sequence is TGTGCCAGCAGTTTCGGACAATTGCGGTACTTC.